This TCR beta chain is drawn from a study of CD8+CD57+ T cells in acquired aplastic anemia. Study-level information: When averaged, DNA from sorted CD4+ and CD8+ cells came to 3 to 4 ug.

Trimming cost V 1 base and J 2 bases, with 12 bases left between them. CDR1 is ENHRY, CDR2 SYGVKD, per germline. This CDR3 spans 15 amino acids. Overall study results and limits: Patients and controls shared 25 to 30 CD8+ CDR3 sequences, which appeared highly expressed in patients and within their immunodominant clones.

About this clonotype: The target antigen is unknown.

Patients chosen for sequencing had CD8+CD57+ cells that had expanded, as shown by flow cytometry. Among the patients, all had severe acquired aplastic anemia. Genomic DNA, serving as template, underwent TCR beta VDJ and CDR3 profiling. MiXCR was run by TCRdb on the reads, yielding one entry per CDR3 protein. This table has over 150,000 distinct CDR3 sequences, 52% appearing once. The TCR originated in a human donor with aplastic anemia. V is TRBV10-3 and J is TRBJ2-7; weak D call: TRBD1 (7 bases). Sequencing was performed on sorted CD4+, CD8+, or CD8+CD57+ T cells (not recorded which) from PBMCs. CDR3 bases: TGTGCCATCAGTGAGTTAGGAGGGACAGCCTACGAGCAGTACTTC. The encoded protein is CAISELGGTAYEQYF.